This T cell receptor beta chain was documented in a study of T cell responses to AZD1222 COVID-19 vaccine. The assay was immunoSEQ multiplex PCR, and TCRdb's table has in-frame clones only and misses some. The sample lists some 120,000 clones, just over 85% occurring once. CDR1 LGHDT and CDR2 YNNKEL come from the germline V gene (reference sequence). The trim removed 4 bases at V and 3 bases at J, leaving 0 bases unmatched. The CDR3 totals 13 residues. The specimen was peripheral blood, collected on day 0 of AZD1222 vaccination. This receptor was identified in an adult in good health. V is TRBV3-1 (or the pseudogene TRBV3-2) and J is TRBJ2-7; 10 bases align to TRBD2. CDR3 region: CASSRLAGYEQYF. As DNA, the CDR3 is TGTGCCAGCAGCCGACTAGCGGGCTACGAGCAGTACTTC.